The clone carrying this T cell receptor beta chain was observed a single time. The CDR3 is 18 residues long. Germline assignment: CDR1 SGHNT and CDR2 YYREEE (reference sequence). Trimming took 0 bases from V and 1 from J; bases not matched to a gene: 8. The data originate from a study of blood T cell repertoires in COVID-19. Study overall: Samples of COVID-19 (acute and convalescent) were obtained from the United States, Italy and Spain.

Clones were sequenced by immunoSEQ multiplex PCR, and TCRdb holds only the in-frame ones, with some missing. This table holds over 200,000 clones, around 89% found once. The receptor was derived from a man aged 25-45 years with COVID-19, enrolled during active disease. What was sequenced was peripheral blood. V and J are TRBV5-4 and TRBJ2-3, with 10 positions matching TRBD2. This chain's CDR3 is CASSLGSSGGLGTDTQYF. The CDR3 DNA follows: TGTGCCAGCAGCTTGGGTTCTAGCGGGGGTCTCGGCACAGATACGCAGTATTTT.